The text below deals with one T cell receptor beta chain. Authors' analysis steps: By means of reference gene primer amplification, nucleated cell counts were estimated. The table came from immunoSEQ multiplex PCR; TCRdb's copy has only in-frame clones and leaves some out. The V and J calls and clone size were taken over from that table, and D and trimming were inferred from the DNA. Of about 200,000 clones in the sample, around four fifths were seen once. Germline V gene data show CDR1 as MDHEN and CDR2 as SYDVKM. The CDR3 has 11 amino acids. Trimming removed 5 bases from V and 6 bases from J, with 2 bases in between. This record belongs to a study of blood T cell repertoires in COVID-19. Study at large: Samples came from the United States, Italy and Spain, spanning acute and convalescent COVID-19.

The TCR comes from a man between 60 and 75 years old with COVID-19, enrolled during active disease. The chain combines TRBV28 with TRBJ1-6; D is uncertain. Sequenced sample: peripheral blood. CDR3 coding DNA: TGTGCCAGCAGTCTTAATTCACCCCTCCACTTT. Encoded protein: CASSLNSPLHF.